The clone carrying this TCR beta chain was seen more than once but under ten times. Its antigen is unidentified. The data originate from a study of T-cell memory formation after mild COVID-19. Turning to the study itself: TCR clusters largely stayed donor specific. General study points: A second wave of clones peaked on day 37, and their SARS-CoV-2 specificity went unconfirmed. A subset of responding clones appeared in pre-infection memory, suggesting cross-reactive memory joined. Among CD4+ contracting clones, most were CM and EM, and CD8+ ones EMRA.

Germline values: CDR1 SEHNR, CDR2 FQNEAQ (reference sequence). V was pared by 7 bases and J by 2 bases, with 11 bases between. The CDR3 consists of 13 residues. TCRdb re-analysed the 5' RACE reads in MiXCR, keeping a single row per CDR3 protein. The data contain 350,000 to 500,000 distinct CDR3 sequences, more than 15% of them singletons. V and J are TRBV7-9 and TRBJ1-1; unclear D gene. This sequence was found in a man aged 18 to 30 who had mild COVID-19 (a few samples of this study predate the infection). Cell type and time point are not known. Sequenced sample: PBMCs or a T cell subset sorted from them (not recorded which). CDR3 residues: CASTDRYNTEAFF. CDR3 bases: TGTGCCAGCACCGATAGATACAACACTGAAGCTTTCTTT.